A selection of T cell receptor beta chains follows, all from one sample in a study of T cell responses to AZD1222 COVID-19 vaccine. Assay: immunoSEQ multiplex PCR; the TCRdb copy retains only in-frame clones and omits some. The sample has 110,000 to 150,000 clones; over 85% are singletons. Sequencing was performed on peripheral blood, taken on day 0 of MenACWY control vaccination. The source of these receptors is an adult in good health. The CDR3 runs from the conserved cysteine through the conserved F or W. A D gene is named only where the DNA matches it firmly. Expanded clones are given a class, and other clones once, few, many or no size at all.

v_gene: TRBV2
abundance: -
j_gene: TRBJ2-3
d_gene: -
CDR3aa: CASRGGAINTDTQYF
CDR3nt: TGTGCCAGCAGGGGGGGAGCGATAAACACAGATACGCAGTATTTT

v_gene: TRBV5-4
abundance: -
j_gene: TRBJ1-2
d_gene: -
CDR3aa: CASNLGGSYGYTF
CDR3nt: TGTGCCAGCAACTTGGGGGGTAGCTATGGCTACACCTTC

v_gene: TRBV28
abundance: -
j_gene: TRBJ1-5
d_gene: -
CDR3aa: CASSFTGQVDQPQHF
CDR3nt: TGTGCCAGCAGTTTTACGGGCCAGGTTGATCAGCCCCAGCATTTT

v_gene: TRBV9
abundance: -
j_gene: TRBJ1-1
d_gene: -
CDR3aa: CASSVSEGYMNTEAFF
CDR3nt: TGTGCCAGCAGCGTGAGCGAGGGGTACATGAACACTGAAGCTTTCTTT

v_gene: TRBV7-2
abundance: -
j_gene: TRBJ2-7
d_gene: -
CDR3aa: CASSFRQGGPYEQYF
CDR3nt: TGTGCCAGCAGCTTTCGACAGGGAGGTCCCTACGAGCAGTACTTC

v_gene: TRBV2
abundance: -
j_gene: TRBJ2-2
d_gene: -
CDR3aa: CASFPRDYTGELFF
CDR3nt: TGTGCCAGCTTCCCGAGAGACTACACCGGGGAGCTGTTTTTT

v_gene: TRBV2
abundance: -
j_gene: TRBJ2-5
d_gene: -
CDR3aa: CASSDRGVGETQYF
CDR3nt: TGTGCCAGCAGTGACAGGGGAGTTGGGGAGACCCAGTACTTC

v_gene: TRBV11-2
abundance: -
j_gene: TRBJ1-1
d_gene: -
CDR3aa: CASSLKVGNTEAFF
CDR3nt: TGTGCCAGCAGCTTGAAGGTCGGGAACACTGAAGCTTTCTTT

v_gene: TRBV19
abundance: -
j_gene: TRBJ2-2
d_gene: TRBD2
CDR3aa: CASSIVGLAGGLGGELFF
CDR3nt: TGTGCCAGTAGTATAGTTGGACTAGCGGGAGGGCTCGGCGGGGAGCTGTTTTTT

v_gene: TRBV11-2
abundance: -
j_gene: TRBJ2-1
d_gene: -
CDR3aa: CASSLDPRGHEQFF
CDR3nt: TGTGCCAGCAGCTTAGATCCCCGGGGCCATGAGCAGTTCTTC

v_gene: TRBV3-1/TRBV3-2
abundance: once
j_gene: TRBJ2-1
d_gene: -
CDR3aa: CASSQDGTNYNEQFF
CDR3nt: TGTGCCAGCAGCCAAGACGGGACCAACTACAATGAGCAGTTCTTC

v_gene: TRBV27
abundance: -
j_gene: TRBJ1-6
d_gene: -
CDR3aa: CASSLKTGQLLHF
CDR3nt: TGTGCCAGCAGTCTAAAGACAGGCCAACTCCTCCACTTT

v_gene: TRBV3-1/TRBV3-2
abundance: -
j_gene: TRBJ2-3
d_gene: -
CDR3aa: CASSPTTDTQYF
CDR3nt: TGTGCCAGCAGCCCTACGACAGATACGCAGTATTTT

v_gene: TRBV5-1
abundance: -
j_gene: TRBJ2-1
d_gene: -
CDR3aa: CASSFLGANNEQFF
CDR3nt: TGCGCCAGCAGCTTTCTCGGGGCCAACAATGAGCAGTTCTTC

v_gene: TRBV5-1
abundance: -
j_gene: TRBJ2-7
d_gene: -
CDR3aa: CASSLIGYEQYF
CDR3nt: TGCGCCAGCAGCTTGATAGGCTACGAGCAGTACTTC